These 15 T cell receptor beta chains were all obtained from the same sample, sequenced in a study of T cells after yellow fever vaccination. TCRdb itself ran the 5' RACE reads through MiXCR, one entry per CDR3 protein. The sample contains around 550,000 distinct CDR3 sequences, less than 20% of which appear only once. The sample here was PBMCs, taken 15 days after the yellow fever booster vaccination. Receptors were obtained from a man aged 30 to 39 who received the YFV17D yellow fever vaccine.

The table lists this clonotype with a few counts. CDR3 sequence: CASSFGLEKNIQYF. The CDR3 coding sequence is TGTGCCAGCAGCTTTGGGCTGGAGAAAAACATTCAGTACTTC. This rearrangement joins TRBV7-9 to TRBJ2-4; D remains unclear. CDR1 is SEHNR and CDR2 is FQNEAQ in the germline V gene (reference sequence). V gave up 3 bases and J gave up 4 bases, with 10 bases separating them. The CDR3 length is 14 residues.

V is TRBV20-1 and J is TRBJ1-5, with 7 positions matching TRBD1. The ends lost 6 bases at V and 7 bases at J; junction bases unmatched: 12. The CDR3 is 14 residues long. Per germline, CDR1 DFQATT and CDR2 SNEGSKA (reference sequence). CDR3 amino acids: CSAEGAQGRQPQHF. The CDR3 nucleotides read TGCAGTGCAGAGGGGGCTCAGGGACGCCAGCCCCAGCATTTT.

The V call is TRBV27, the J call TRBJ2-7; 8 positions agree with TRBD1. Germline CDR1 and CDR2: MNHEY and SMNVEV (reference sequence). The V segment lost 8 bases and the J segment 2 bases; nucleotides outside the gene matches: 11. This CDR3 comprises 15 residues. The CDR3 bases are TGTGCCAGCCAAATCTACAGGGGGAGGACCTACGAGCAGTACTTC. It codes for CASQIYRGRTYEQYF.

This clonotype has just a few counts. V and J are TRBV7-9 and TRBJ2-7; a possible D gene is TRBD2 (5 bases). The CDR3 spans 17 residues. CDR1 and CDR2 (germline): SEHNR, FQNEAQ (reference sequence). Trimming left V 1 base short and J 7 bases short, with 23 bases between. The CDR3, as DNA: TGTGCCAGCAGCTTAGTTCTTGAGGAGGCTGGGAGCAAAGAGCAGTACTTC. Translating gives CASSLVLEEAGSKEQYF. The full variable domain, rest sourced from reference TRBV7-9 and TRBJ2-7, is DTGVSQNPRHKITKRGQNVTFRCDPISEHNRLYWYRQTLGQGPEFLTYFQNEAQLEKSRLLSDRFSAERPKGSFSTLEIQRTEQGDSAMYLCASSLVLEEAGSKEQYFGPGTRLTVT.

J is TRBJ2-7 and V is TRBV20-1; TRBD1 agrees at 10 bases. With V trimmed by 1 base and J by 4 bases, 7 bases remained unmatched. The CDR3 runs to 15 residues. Germline V gives CDR1 DFQATT, CDR2 SNEGSKA (reference sequence). In nucleotides, the CDR3 is TGCAGTGCTAGAGCCCTGGACAGGGGGGTATACGAGCAGTACTTC. Protein product: CSARALDRGVYEQYF.

V usage is TRBV20-1 and J usage is TRBJ2-1, with D perhaps matching TRBD1 (6 bases). This CDR3 is 15 amino acids long. The germline V gene encodes CDR1 DFQATT and CDR2 SNEGSKA (reference sequence). V shed 0 bases and J shed 7 bases, with 16 bases lying between them. The CDR3 region has the DNA TGCAGTGCTAGAGATGGCCAGGGGTTTGGGAATGAGCAGTTCTTC. Its translation: CSARDGQGFGNEQFF.

This clonotype was seen at least ten times. The rearrangement joins TRBV12-3 or TRBV12-4 to TRBJ2-3; the D gene is possibly TRBD1 (5 bases). V gave up 7 bases and J gave up 2 bases, with 16 bases separating them. The CDR3 covers 15 residues. The CDR3 sequence: CASNSHLGHTDTQYF. For the CDR3, the DNA is TGTGCCAGCAATAGCCACCTGGGGCACACAGATACGCAGTATTTT.

This clonotype was observed many times. An end of the junction differs from the germline gene, which may be a read error. The V call is TRBV7-2, the J call TRBJ2-7; D might be TRBD2 (7 bases). The germline V gene has CDR1 SGHTA and CDR2 FQGNSA. The CDR3 has 12 residues. The CDR3 loop is CASSGTSYEQYF. The CDR3 DNA reads as TGCGCCAGCAGCGGGACAAGCTACGAGCAGTACTTC.

This rearrangement joins TRBV20-1 to TRBJ2-7; perhaps TRBD1 as D (5 bases). Germline loops: CDR1 DFQATT, CDR2 SNEGSKA (reference sequence). Trimming left V 0 bases short and J 5 bases short, with 14 bases between. The CDR3 sequence is 14 residues long. The CDR3 DNA reads TGCAGTGCTAGAGATCGCAGGGTAGGAGACGAGCAGTACTTC. Translated: CSARDRRVGDEQYF.

This clonotype occurred a few times. The chain recombines TRBV7-2 with TRBJ2-5, with a tentative D call TRBD2 (6 bases). The CDR3 totals 16 residues. Trimming stripped 0 bases from V and 5 bases from J, with 16 bases between. The germline CDR1 and CDR2 sequences are SGHTA and FQGNSA. The CDR3 sequence is CASSLAQNRDLETQYF. Here the CDR3 DNA reads TGTGCCAGCAGCTTAGCCCAAAACCGGGACTTGGAGACCCAGTACTTC.

The chain uses TRBV2 and TRBJ2-1; no clear D gene. The V and J ends lost 6 bases and 0 bases respectively, with 12 bases between them. This CDR3 has 15 residues. Germline CDR1 reads SNHLY; CDR2 reads FYNNEI. As DNA, the CDR3 is TGTGCCAGCAGAGCAGGCGCTAGCTCCTACAATGAGCAGTTCTTC. It specifies CASRAGASSYNEQFF.

In this sample, this clonotype turned up a few times. This sequence joins TRBV7-3 and TRBJ1-4; D unresolved. V lost 2 bases, J lost 4 bases, and 8 bases lay in between. Germline V gene data show CDR1 as SGHTA and CDR2 as FQGTGA. The CDR3 loop spans 14 amino acids. The CDR3: CASSLSGNNEKLFF. The CDR3 nucleotides are TGTGCCAGCAGCTTATCAGGAAATAATGAAAAACTGTTTTTT.

This clonotype was counted only a few times. This chain uses TRBV18 with TRBJ2-7; D unresolved. The germline V gene encodes CDR1 KGHSH and CDR2 LQKENI. This CDR3 region has 14 residues. Between the trimmed V and J ends, which lost 1 base and 3 bases, there was a span of 10 bases. The CDR3 DNA reads TGTGCCAGCTCACCACAGACGACCTACTACGAGCAGTACTTC. It specifies CASSPQTTYYEQYF.

The rearrangement joins TRBV19 to TRBJ2-3, with 7 bases fitting TRBD2. The CDR3 contains 14 residues. With V trimmed by 1 base and J by 9 bases, 7 bases remained unmatched. The germline V gene has CDR1 LNHDA and CDR2 SQIVND (reference sequence). CDR3 sequence: CASSIGPPAGTQYF. In DNA form, the CDR3 reads TGTGCCAGTAGTATAGGTCCTCCAGCGGGAACGCAGTATTTT.

This clonotype was detected a few times. The DNA of the CDR3 is TGTGCCAGCAAACCCGGGACGAACACTGAAGCTTTCTTT. Translating gives CASKPGTNTEAFF. The chain employs TRBV6-2 or TRBV6-3 and TRBJ1-1, with TRBD1 as a possible D gene (5 bases). The V gene's germline CDR1 is MNHEY and CDR2 SVGEGT. The CDR3 runs 13 residues. V lost 7 bases, J lost 1 base, and 10 bases lay in between.